These 30 T cell receptor beta chains were all obtained from the same sample, sequenced in a study of T cell responses to AZD1222 COVID-19 vaccine listed by TCRdb under 2021. Read against the paper, the sample's time point label means: about 28 days (+/-7) after the second vaccine dose. The treatment or condition label here, explained by the study, means: meningococcal conjugate vaccine given as trial control. Library preparation used the immunoSEQ multiplex PCR assay. The source is immuneACCESS, and TCRdb retained only in-frame sequences with V and J called. Part of the clones is not carried over; for the studies checked, unresolved V genes explain less than half of this, and the remainder is unexplained. The sample includes approximately 150,000 clones, with roughly 86% observed a single time. Approximately 5.4% of the sample comes from the top ten. Material: peripheral blood, obtained 28 days after the second dose of the MenACWY control vaccine. These TCRs come from an adult who received the MenACWY meningococcal vaccine as a control.

The gene calls are TRBV24-1 and TRBJ2-2, with a possible D match to TRBD2 (6 bases). Germline CDR1 and CDR2: KGHDR and SFDVKD. The CDR3 has 17 residues. V shed 3 bases and J shed 10 bases, with 23 bases lying between them. Here the CDR3 reads CATSDTGRTAGPPELFF. CDR3 in DNA: TGTGCCACCAGTGATACGGGGAGGACGGCGGGCCCCCCGGAGCTGTTTTTT.

V is TRBV7-8 and J is TRBJ1-1; TRBD1 might be the D (5 bases). This CDR3 region has 15 residues. From germline, CDR1 is SGHVS and CDR2 FQNEAQ. Trimming took 4 bases from V and 3 from J, leaving 15 bases between them. As DNA, the CDR3 is TGTGCCAGCAGCTCGGACATCTCTAGCTACACTGAAGCTTTCTTT. This sequence encodes CASSSDISSYTEAFF.

The chain employs TRBV9 and TRBJ1-2, with D perhaps TRBD1 (6 bases). Germline CDR1 SGDLS, CDR2 YYNGEE. The CDR3 length is 14 residues. Trimming took 1 base from V and 8 from J, leaving 15 bases between them. The CDR3 DNA sequence: TGTGCCAGCAGCGTATTGGACAGCCCCGAGGGCTACACCTTC. Amino acid sequence: CASSVLDSPEGYTF.

The V call is TRBV18, the J call TRBJ2-5, with D maybe TRBD2 (5 bases). CDR3 length: 13 amino acids. Per germline, CDR1 KGHSH and CDR2 LQKENI. V shed 3 bases and J shed 1 base, with 6 bases lying between them. The DNA of the CDR3 is TGTGCCAGCTCACCCACTAGCCAAGAGACCCAGTACTTC. Amino acids: CASSPTSQETQYF.

The chain has TRBV5-1 and TRBJ2-2; 9 bases match TRBD1. The CDR3 runs to 16 residues. Germline V lookup: CDR1 SGHRS, CDR2 YFSETQ. J lost 3 bases, V lost 4 bases, and 7 bases had no gene match. DNA for the CDR3: TGCGCCAGCAGCCCGTCGGGACAGGGATACACCGGGGAGCTGTTTTTT. It codes for CASSPSGQGYTGELFF. Full variable domain (remainder filled in from reference TRBV5-1 and TRBJ2-2): KAGVTQTPRYLIKTRGQQVTLSCSPISGHRSVSWYQQTPGQGLQFLFEYFSETQRNKGNFPGRFSGRQFSNSRSEMNVSTLELGDSALYLCASSPSGQGYTGELFFGEGSRLTVL.

This chain connects TRBV6-5 to TRBJ2-5, with TRBD1 identical over 9 bases. From germline, CDR1 is MNHEY and CDR2 SVGAGI. With V trimmed by 4 bases and J by 5 bases, 5 bases remained unmatched. The CDR3 is 14 residues long. The CDR3 sequence is CASSWTGEAETQYF. CDR3 DNA sequence: TGTGCCAGCAGTTGGACAGGGGAGGCGGAGACCCAGTACTTC.

The rearrangement links TRBV6-2 or TRBV6-3 to TRBJ2-1; TRBD1 aligns across 7 bases. The CDR3 loop spans 17 amino acids. Germline V gene lookup returns CDR1 MNHEY and CDR2 SVGEGT. The trim removed 5 bases at V and 3 bases at J, leaving 13 bases unmatched. The CDR3 DNA reads TGTGCCAGCAGTACACGTAGGCTCCAGGGGGTCTACAATGAGCAGTTCTTC. The encoded protein is CASSTRRLQGVYNEQFF.

The CDR3 sequence is CASKGQLASDEQFF. CDR3 coding DNA: TGTGCCAGCAAGGGACAGCTCGCGAGCGACGAGCAGTTCTTC. V usage is TRBV2 and J usage is TRBJ2-1; 7 bases line up with TRBD1. After removal of 7 bases from V and 10 bases from J, the junction contained 13 bases not matched to a gene. The CDR3 totals 14 residues. Per the germline V gene, CDR1 is SNHLY and CDR2 is FYNNEI. The variable domain in full, completed from reference TRBV2 and TRBJ2-1, reads EPEVTQTPSHQVTQMGQEVILRCVPISNHLYFYWYRQILGQKVEFLVSFYNNEISEKSEIFDDQFSVERPDGSNFTLKIRSTKLEDSAMYFCASKGQLASDEQFFGPGTRLTVL.

V is TRBV11-3 and J is TRBJ2-7; D call uncertain. V shed 1 base and J shed 9 bases, with 10 bases lying between them. This CDR3 has 12 amino acids. CDR1 is SGHNT and CDR2 is YENEEA in the germline V gene. The CDR3 nucleotides are TGTGCCAGCAGCTTAGGATCAGCGTCGCAGTACTTC. Translation: CASSLGSASQYF.

The rearrangement links TRBV19 to TRBJ2-3; 10 bases map to TRBD1. J lost 4 bases, V lost 1 base, and 2 bases had no gene match. From germline, CDR1 is LNHDA and CDR2 SQIVND (reference sequence). The CDR3 totals 15 residues. DNA for the CDR3: TGTGCCAGTAGTATAGGGGGACAGGGGTCAGATACGCAGTATTTT. As protein: CASSIGGQGSDTQYF.

The chain is built from TRBV27 and TRBJ2-1; perhaps TRBD2 as D (5 bases). Trimming cost V 4 bases and J 4 bases, with 14 bases left between them. CDR1 and CDR2 (germline): MNHEY, SMNVEV (reference sequence). This CDR3 has 15 amino acids. The CDR3 protein is CASSSTRNGYNEQFF. CDR3 DNA: TGTGCCAGCAGTTCAACTAGAAACGGGTACAATGAGCAGTTCTTC.

The genes are TRBV18 and TRBJ1-1; tentative D call: TRBD1 (5 bases). V dropped 6 bases and J dropped 0 bases, with 14 bases sitting between them. Germline V gene lookup returns CDR1 KGHSH and CDR2 LQKENI. This CDR3 spans 15 amino acids. This CDR3 reads CASSWGTTMNTEAFF. DNA of the CDR3: TGTGCCAGCTCCTGGGGCACAACTATGAACACTGAAGCTTTCTTT.

The rearrangement uses TRBV4-1 and TRBJ1-1; maybe TRBD1 (6 bases). Trimming removed 5 bases at V and 2 bases at J, with 15 bases between. The CDR3 covers 15 residues. CDR1 and CDR2 from the germline V gene are MGHRA and YSYEKL. In DNA, the CDR3 is TGCGCCAGCAGCACTCCAAACAGGGAAAACACTGAAGCTTTCTTT. Its protein is CASSTPNRENTEAFF.

This sequence joins TRBV9 and TRBJ1-3; D gene uncertain. The CDR3 covers 15 residues. Germline CDR1 and CDR2: SGDLS and YYNGEE. The V end lost 4 bases, the J end lost 1 base, and 12 bases lay between the germline ends. The CDR3 loop is CASSPQTRSGNTIYF. The CDR3 nucleotides are TGTGCCAGCAGCCCCCAGACTCGGTCTGGAAACACCATATATTTT.

Note on this clone: Other DNA sequences in this sample translate to the same CDR3. V usage is TRBV18 and J usage is TRBJ1-1, with a weak D call TRBD1 (5 bases). There are 13 residues in the CDR3. Germline V gene data show CDR1 as KGHSH and CDR2 as LQKENI. Deletions cut 3 bases from V and 2 bases from J, with 7 bases between. CDR3 bases: TGTGCCAGCTCACCGAGGGGTAACACTGAAGCTTTCTTT. Translating it yields CASSPRGNTEAFF. Full variable domain (missing parts from reference TRBV18 and TRBJ1-1): NAGVMQNPRHLVRRRGQEARLRCSPMKGHSHVYWYRQLPEEGLKFMVYLQKENIIDESGMPKERFSAEFPKEGPSILRIQQVVRGDSAAYFCASSPRGNTEAFFGQGTRLTVV.

This CDR3 reads CASSQDNRGHNEKLFF. The CDR3 nucleotides read TGCGCCAGCAGCCAAGATAATAGGGGTCACAATGAAAAACTGTTTTTT. The chain has TRBV4-3 and TRBJ1-4; D is possibly TRBD1 (5 bases). V was clipped by 0 bases and J by 5 bases, with 13 bases between them. Germline V lookup: CDR1 LGHNA, CDR2 YSLEER. The CDR3 is made up of 16 amino acids.

Here the CDR3 reads CASSPGDRVNYGYTF. CDR3 DNA sequence: TGTGCCAGCTCACCAGGGGACAGGGTAAACTATGGCTACACCTTC. The gene calls are TRBV18 and TRBJ1-2; 9 bases are a match to TRBD1. The V gene end was trimmed by 2 bases and the J gene end by 2 bases; junction bases not matched to a gene: 3. The CDR3 contains 15 residues. From germline, CDR1 is KGHSH and CDR2 LQKENI.

The J gene is TRBJ1-2, the V gene TRBV4-3; 9 positions agree with TRBD1. J lost 5 bases, V lost 4 bases, and 5 bases had no gene match. This CDR3 has 14 residues. Germline V gene sequence: CDR1 LGHNA, CDR2 YSLEER. This CDR3 is CASSRVGTGYGYTF. In DNA form, the CDR3 reads TGCGCCAGCAGCCGGGTGGGGACAGGGTATGGCTACACCTTC.

This chain links TRBV12-3 or TRBV12-4 with TRBJ1-1; no firm D call. The CDR3 loop spans 13 amino acids. Trimming removed 0 bases at V and 5 bases at J, with 7 bases between. The CDR3 spells CASSLAHGTEAFF. The CDR3 DNA reads TGTGCCAGCAGTTTAGCGCACGGGACTGAAGCTTTCTTT.

This chain connects TRBV7-9 to TRBJ2-2; possibly TRBD1 for D (5 bases). Trimming removed 5 bases at V and 1 base at J, with 17 bases between. In germline, CDR1 is SEHNR, CDR2 FQNEAQ (reference sequence). CDR3 length equals 17 residues. In DNA, the CDR3 is TGTGCCAGCAGCCAGGGTCGATCGTATCGGAACACCGGGGAGCTGTTTTTT. As protein: CASSQGRSYRNTGELFF.

The chain couples TRBV27 to TRBJ1-1; D call uncertain. This CDR3 has 15 residues. V dropped 7 bases and J dropped 1 base, with 16 bases sitting between them. Germline assignment: CDR1 MNHEY and CDR2 SMNVEV (reference sequence). The chain's CDR3 is CASTPTRGGNTEAFF. The CDR3 nucleotides read TGTGCCAGCACCCCAACACGAGGCGGGAACACTGAAGCTTTCTTT.

This clone showed up just once. The rearrangement links TRBV6-6 to TRBJ1-2; D uncertain. Trimming shortened V by 5 bases and J by 5 bases, and 12 bases separated the two germline ends. The CDR3 totals 13 residues. The germline V gene has CDR1 MNHNY and CDR2 SVGAGI (reference sequence). CDR3 nucleotide sequence: TGTGCCAGCAGTACCCCGGACGGTTATGGCTACACCTTC. Its translation is CASSTPDGYGYTF.

The gene calls are TRBV11-3 and TRBJ2-7; D unclear. The CDR3 is 12 amino acids. Germline V CDR1 and CDR2: SGHNT, YENEEA. V lost 1 base and J 4 bases, leaving 5 bases between the germline ends. CDR3 coding DNA: TGTGCCAGCAGCTTAGGAAGTTACGAGCAGTACTTC. It codes for CASSLGSYEQYF.

This clone has a single count. The rearrangement joins TRBV4-1 to TRBJ1-2; possibly TRBD1 for D (6 bases). Germline CDR1 is MGHRA and CDR2 is YSYEKL. Deletions cut 0 bases from V and 3 bases from J, with 14 bases between. The CDR3 extends over 16 amino acids. The DNA of the CDR3 is TGCGCCAGCAGCCAAGAAGGGGGGGGAACCTACTATGGCTACACCTTC. This gives the protein CASSQEGGGTYYGYTF.

This clone was detected only once. The V and J genes are TRBV6-2 or TRBV6-3 and TRBJ1-1; no reliable D call. CDR3 length equals 12 residues. CDR1 and CDR2 from the germline V gene are MNHEY and SVGEGT. Trimming left V 6 bases short and J 8 bases short, with 13 bases between. As DNA, the CDR3 is TGTGCCAGCAGCCAGAACTACGGCGAAGCTTTCTTT. Amino acid sequence: CASSQNYGEAFF.

The chain has TRBV6-6 and TRBJ2-1; D is unclear. CDR3 length: 12 residues. CDR1 is MNHNY, CDR2 SVGAGI, per germline (reference sequence). Trimming left V 5 bases short and J 5 bases short, with 7 bases between. CDR3 sequence: CASSPSNNEQFF. CDR3 in DNA: TGTGCCAGCAGTCCAAGTAACAATGAGCAGTTCTTC.

The CDR3 DNA follows: TGTGCCAGCACCCCCGGGGGGGCAAACAATGAGCAGTTCTTC. The encoded protein is CASTPGGANNEQFF. The V and J genes are TRBV7-3 and TRBJ2-1; 8 bases match TRBD2. Germline V gives CDR1 SGHTA, CDR2 FQGTGA. This CDR3 is built from 14 residues. With V trimmed by 7 bases and J by 5 bases, 7 bases remained unmatched.

This chain connects TRBV3-1 (or the pseudogene TRBV3-2) to TRBJ1-3, with D maybe TRBD1 (5 bases). Trimming removed 4 bases at V and 8 bases at J, with 24 bases between. The CDR3 extends over 17 amino acids. Germline loops: CDR1 LGHDT, CDR2 YNNKEL (reference sequence). CDR3 DNA: TGTGCCAGCAGCCCCAACCTGACGGGACCGAGAGGGTACACCATATATTTT. Amino acid sequence: CASSPNLTGPRGYTIYF.

This chain links TRBV10-3 with TRBJ2-1, with D perhaps matching TRBD1 or TRBD2 (5 bases each). This CDR3 contains 17 residues. Trimming shortened V by 0 bases and J by 7 bases, and 19 bases separated the two germline ends. Per germline, CDR1 ENHRY and CDR2 SYGVKD. This CDR3 reads CAISESTLALRGNEQFF. Here the CDR3 DNA reads TGTGCCATCAGTGAGTCCACGTTAGCCCTGAGGGGAAATGAGCAGTTCTTC.

V is TRBV6-5 and J is TRBJ2-7; D is tentatively TRBD1 or TRBD2 (5 bases each). In germline, CDR1 is MNHEY, CDR2 SVGAGI. The V end was cut by 6 bases, the J end by 3 bases, with 18 bases between. CDR3 size: 15 residues. In DNA, the CDR3 is TGTGCCAGCAGATCCCCGTATGGGGGAGACTACGAGCAGTACTTC. This translates into CASRSPYGGDYEQYF.